The clone carrying this TCR beta chain was seen a few times. Its antigen is unidentified. Using a J-beta primer mix together with a sample-barcoded 5' primer, a second PCR was run for roughly 7 to 11 cycles. From the 5' RACE reads, TCRdb called clonotypes with MiXCR, one entry per CDR3 protein. Of about 800,000 distinct CDR3 sequences listed, 58% are singletons. The sample originates from a study of blood T cells in healthy people across ages. The study's findings and limits: Roughly linear declines in TCR beta diversity per million T cells occurred with age.

The germline V gene has CDR1 DFQATT and CDR2 SNEGSKA (reference sequence). The CDR3 has 11 residues. V lost 3 bases to trimming and J lost 8 bases, with 8 bases between them. The origin of this receptor is a man aged 30 to 39 in good health. V gene TRBV20-1 combines with J gene TRBJ2-4; TRBD2 might be the D (5 bases). What was sequenced was blood. CDR3: CSASSGDIQYF. In DNA, the CDR3 is TGCAGTGCTAGTTCCGGGGACATTCAGTACTTC.